These 2 T cell receptor beta chains came from one sample sequenced in a study of T cells in Graves' hyperthyroidism and ophthalmopathy (dated by TCRdb to between 2019 and 2020). To prepare the library, multiplex PCR was applied. Instrument on record: Illumina HiSeq 2000. The TCR beta CDR3 regions were amplified from the RNA transcripts. A first-round RT-PCR of the TCR CDR3 used the HTBI primer set with the Qiagen OneStep RT-PCR kit. TCRdb cleaned the public reads at Q25 with fastp, built clones with MiXCR and kept in-frame beta chains. When rows share a CDR3 protein, they turn into one entry using the most common DNA and genes. A total of hundreds of thousands of distinct CDR3 sequences appear in this sample, approximately 16% of them only once. The ten largest clones take up around 30% of the sample. The sequenced sample consisted of blood. The receptors were sampled from a woman aged 18 to 35 with Graves' ophthalmopathy.

This clonotype was seen at least ten times. The rearrangement links TRBV20-1 to TRBJ2-1; 8 nucleotides align to TRBD2. Trimming took 0 bases from V and 0 from J; bases not matched to a gene: 4. The CDR3 runs to 16 residues. Germline V gene lookup returns CDR1 DFQATT and CDR2 SNEGSKA (reference sequence). CDR3 amino acids: CSARDTSGISYNEQFF. CDR3 nucleotide sequence: TGCAGTGCTAGAGACACTAGCGGCATCTCCTACAATGAGCAGTTCTTC.

The chain joins TRBV11-2 to TRBJ1-1; 8 nucleotides agree with TRBD1. V trimming: 5 bases; J trimming: 6 bases; junction bases outside the gene matches: 11. The CDR3 is 15 residues long. Germline values: CDR1 SGHAT, CDR2 FQNNGV. The CDR3 sequence: CASSQYGTGIPEAFF. In DNA form, the CDR3 reads TGTGCCAGCAGCCAGTATGGGACAGGAATTCCTGAAGCTTTCTTT.